A selection of T cell receptor beta chains follows, all from one sample in a study of cytomegalovirus exposure and HLA in healthy donors. The method was immunoSEQ multiplex PCR; TCRdb's version includes in-frame clones alone and lacks a portion of them. The sample has about 160,000 clones, over 70% seen once. Material for sequencing was PBMCs. These receptors were obtained from a woman between 35 and 50 years old in good health and CMV-seropositive. Each CDR3 is given with its conserved first and last residue. Each record gives: V gene, clone size, J gene, D gene, CDR3 protein, CDR3 DNA. A D gene is named only where the DNA matches it firmly. Some rows mark clone size as missing; the rest say once, few, many or name a class of expanded clone.

V: TRBV30
size: NA
J: TRBJ1-3
D: NA
CDR3: CAWSAGSSGNTIYF
DNA: TGTGCCTGGAGTGCGGGGAGCTCTGGAAACACCATATATTTT

V: TRBV30
size: NA
J: TRBJ1-4
D: NA
CDR3: CAWRILGTNEKLFF
DNA: TGTGCCTGGCGGATCCTAGGAACTAATGAAAAACTGTTTTTT

V: TRBV6-1
size: NA
J: TRBJ1-2
D: TRBD1
CDR3: CASSDLAGTGFGYGYTF
DNA: TGTGCCAGCAGTGACCTCGCCGGGACAGGGTTTGGCTATGGCTACACCTTC

V: TRBV19
size: NA
J: TRBJ2-7
D: TRBD1
CDR3: CASSMRGTGQSYEQYF
DNA: TGTGCCAGTAGTATGAGAGGGACAGGGCAATCCTACGAGCAGTACTTC

V: TRBV6-5
size: NA
J: TRBJ1-2
D: NA
CDR3: CASRADGIYGYTF
DNA: TGTGCCAGCAGGGCGGACGGGATCTATGGCTACACCTTC

V: TRBV25-1
size: few
J: TRBJ1-1
D: NA
CDR3: CASSATVTEAFF
DNA: TGTGCCAGCAGTGCGACAGTGACTGAAGCTTTCTTT

V: TRBV7-2
size: once
J: TRBJ1-2
D: NA
CDR3: CASSLGIGNNYGYTF
DNA: TGTGCCAGCAGCTTAGGGATCGGGAATAACTATGGCTACACCTTC

V: TRBV6-5
size: NA
J: TRBJ1-2
D: NA
CDR3: CASSYRGSQTYGYTF
DNA: TGTGCCAGCAGTTACAGGGGGTCACAAACATATGGCTACACCTTC

V: TRBV27
size: NA
J: TRBJ1-1
D: NA
CDR3: CASSQTGVNTEAFF
DNA: TGTGCCAGCAGCCAGACAGGAGTGAACACTGAAGCTTTCTTT

V: TRBV4-1
size: NA
J: TRBJ2-2
D: NA
CDR3: CASSQDLTSFWVNTGELFF
DNA: TGCGCCAGCAGCCAGGATTTAACTAGTTTTTGGGTTAACACCGGGGAGCTGTTTTTT

V: TRBV4-3
size: NA
J: TRBJ2-2
D: NA
CDR3: CASSQGQNTGELFF
DNA: TGCGCCAGCAGCCAAGGACAGAACACCGGGGAGCTGTTTTTT

V: TRBV6-5
size: NA
J: TRBJ1-1
D: NA
CDR3: CASSQGDTEAFF
DNA: TGTGCCAGCAGCCAGGGTGACACTGAAGCTTTCTTT

V: TRBV7-8
size: NA
J: TRBJ2-5
D: TRBD2
CDR3: CASSPRIGLADSAQYF
DNA: TGTGCCAGCAGCCCCCGGATTGGACTAGCGGACAGTGCCCAGTACTTC

V: TRBV2
size: NA
J: TRBJ2-5
D: TRBD2
CDR3: CASSEGTRITETQYF
DNA: TGTGCCAGCAGTGAGGGGACTAGGATAACGGAGACCCAGTACTTC

V: TRBV7-6
size: once
J: TRBJ2-7
D: TRBD1
CDR3: CASSLVETGSREQYF
DNA: TGTGCCAGCAGCTTAGTTGAGACAGGGAGTCGCGAGCAGTACTTC

V: TRBV5-5
size: few
J: TRBJ2-7
D: TRBD1
CDR3: CASSSGDRGREQYF
DNA: TGTGCCAGCAGCTCGGGGGACAGGGGGCGTGAGCAGTACTTC

V: TRBV11-2
size: NA
J: TRBJ2-7
D: NA
CDR3: CASSFTRDSYEQYF
DNA: TGTGCCAGCAGCTTCACCCGGGACTCCTACGAGCAGTACTTC

V: TRBV6-1
size: NA
J: TRBJ1-3
D: NA
CDR3: CASSVDRWGNTIYF
DNA: TGTGCCAGCAGTGTAGACAGATGGGGAAACACCATATATTTT

V: TRBV30
size: NA
J: TRBJ1-4
D: NA
CDR3: CAWSVLPPGSNEKLFF
DNA: TGTGCCTGGAGTGTACTCCCCCCAGGATCTAATGAAAAACTGTTTTTT

V: TRBV5-4
size: once
J: TRBJ2-7
D: TRBD1
CDR3: CASSVGTGISYEQYF
DNA: TGTGCCAGCAGCGTTGGGACAGGGATCTCCTACGAGCAGTACTTC

V: TRBV2
size: NA
J: TRBJ2-7
D: TRBD1
CDR3: CASRGTGGGEQYF
DNA: TGTGCCAGCAGGGGAACAGGGGGTGGTGAGCAGTACTTC

V: TRBV7-9
size: NA
J: TRBJ1-6
D: NA
CDR3: CASSKGAESSYNSPLHF
DNA: TGTGCCAGCAGCAAAGGGGCCGAGAGCTCCTATAATTCACCCCTCCACTTT

V: TRBV7-9
size: NA
J: TRBJ2-7
D: TRBD2
CDR3: CASSLTGEGYEQYF
DNA: TGTGCCAGCAGCTTAACGGGGGAGGGCTACGAGCAGTACTTC

V: TRBV7-6
size: NA
J: TRBJ2-1
D: TRBD2
CDR3: CASSSILLAGAYNEQFF
DNA: TGTGCCAGCAGCTCCATCCTTCTAGCGGGGGCTTACAATGAGCAGTTCTTC

V: TRBV10-3
size: NA
J: TRBJ2-1
D: TRBD2
CDR3: CATGTQGGGNEQFF
DNA: TGTGCCACCGGGACCCAGGGCGGGGGGAATGAGCAGTTCTTC

V: TRBV5-6
size: NA
J: TRBJ2-7
D: TRBD1
CDR3: CASSLGGDRVSVLPSF
DNA: TGTGCCAGCAGCTTGGGGGGGGACAGGGTCTCGGTCCTACCCTCATTC

V: TRBV25-1
size: NA
J: TRBJ2-7
D: NA
CDR3: CASSALRQGGEQYF
DNA: TGTGCCAGCAGTGCTCTACGGCAGGGAGGCGAGCAGTACTTC

V: TRBV6-5
size: NA
J: TRBJ1-1
D: NA
CDR3: CASSYLLGGNTEAFF
DNA: TGTGCCAGCAGTTACCTCCTCGGGGGGAACACTGAAGCTTTCTTT

V: TRBV19
size: few
J: TRBJ2-7
D: TRBD1
CDR3: CASSIPGQASYEQYF
DNA: TGTGCCAGTAGTATCCCGGGACAGGCGTCCTACGAGCAGTACTTC

V: TRBV10-3
size: NA
J: TRBJ1-2
D: TRBD1
CDR3: CATRTGGRVYYGYTF
DNA: TGTGCCACCCGGACAGGGGGACGGGTGTACTATGGCTACACCTTC

V: TRBV7-3
size: NA
J: TRBJ2-2
D: NA
CDR3: CASSSGRRAAGELFF
DNA: TGTGCCAGCAGTTCCGGACGGAGGGCGGCCGGGGAGCTGTTTTTT

V: TRBV6-1
size: NA
J: TRBJ1-3
D: NA
CDR3: CASSEWGTGRKGGNTIYF
DNA: TGTGCCAGCAGTGAATGGGGAACAGGGCGAAAGGGAGGAAACACCATATATTTT

V: TRBV5-4
size: NA
J: TRBJ1-1
D: NA
CDR3: CASSFTGDNTEAFF
DNA: TGTGCCAGCAGCTTCACGGGGGACAACACTGAAGCTTTCTTT

V: TRBV10-3
size: NA
J: TRBJ1-5
D: TRBD1
CDR3: CAINFDRDQPQHF
DNA: TGTGCCATCAATTTTGACAGGGATCAGCCCCAGCATTTT

V: TRBV7-3
size: NA
J: TRBJ2-3
D: TRBD2
CDR3: CASSPGLAGGPQSTDTQYF
DNA: TGTGCCAGCAGCCCCGGACTAGCGGGGGGCCCGCAGAGCACAGATACGCAGTATTTT

V: TRBV28
size: few
J: TRBJ1-2
D: TRBD1
CDR3: CASSPGGQIYGYTF
DNA: TGTGCCAGCTCACCTGGGGGACAGATCTATGGCTACACCTTC

V: TRBV4-2
size: NA
J: TRBJ1-1
D: TRBD1
CDR3: CASSLWDRETTEAFF
DNA: TGTGCCAGCAGTCTCTGGGACAGGGAAACTACTGAAGCTTTCTTT

V: TRBV4-1
size: NA
J: TRBJ1-1
D: NA
CDR3: CASSLRDFGDEAFF
DNA: TGCGCCAGCAGCCTAAGGGACTTTGGGGATGAAGCTTTCTTT

V: TRBV9
size: NA
J: TRBJ2-1
D: NA
CDR3: CASSVGPSAYNEQFF
DNA: TGTGCCAGCAGCGTAGGGCCTAGCGCTTACAATGAGCAGTTCTTC

V: TRBV6-4
size: few
J: TRBJ1-2
D: TRBD1
CDR3: CASSQTGGYGYTF
DNA: TGTGCCAGCAGTCAAACAGGGGGCTATGGCTACACCTTC

V: TRBV13
size: NA
J: TRBJ2-3
D: NA
CDR3: CASSARGSGPSTDTQYF
DNA: TGTGCCAGCAGCGCCCGAGGATCGGGTCCTAGCACAGATACGCAGTATTTT

V: TRBV7-2
size: NA
J: TRBJ1-2
D: NA
CDR3: CASSPNPGHGYTF
DNA: TGTGCCAGCAGTCCCAACCCAGGCCATGGCTACACCTTC

V: TRBV7-6
size: once
J: TRBJ1-2
D: NA
CDR3: CASSRDPQGGVEANYGYTF
DNA: TGTGCCAGCAGTCGAGATCCCCAGGGAGGGGTCGAAGCTAACTATGGCTACACCTTC